This T cell receptor beta chain originates from a study of CD8 T cells in ankylosing spondylitis. Study results and limitations: Clones linked to disease were reported to show significant enrichment in matched ankylosing spondylitis synovial fluid. Disease-linked clones bore a CD8+ phenotype, appearing relatively rarely in peripheral blood.

Molecular-barcoded quantitative 5'-RACE produced these TCR beta libraries. TCRdb re-called the 5' RACE reads through MiXCR, storing one row per CDR3 protein. The sample shows about 170,000 distinct CDR3 sequences, about a sixth of them seen only once. With respect to this clonotype: The antigen remains unidentified.

Sequencing input: blood, either unsorted or a sorted T cell fraction (not recorded which). This receptor was identified in a male donor with ankylosing spondylitis or in good health (not recorded which).

For the CDR3, the DNA is TGTGCCAGCAGCTTAGAGTTGGGCAATGAGCAGTTCTTC. Protein: CASSLELGNEQFF. This chain connects TRBV13 to TRBJ2-1, with D unresolved. Trimming removed 1 base at V and 6 bases at J, with 7 bases between. The germline gives CDR1 PRHDT, CDR2 FYEKMQ (reference sequence). The CDR3 covers 13 residues.